In this sample, the clone carrying this TCR beta chain turned up many times. Its target is not known. This sample is drawn from a study of spatial heterogeneity in lung cancer. Across the study: Alpha-chain sequences were detected in numbers that were consistently lower than beta-chain sequences. As counted in raw reads, each unique TCR and UMI combination appeared more than ten times on average.

General study findings and limits: Detection of ubiquitous tumor TCRs in blood was higher at resection than follow-up.

The germline V gene encodes CDR1 DFQATT and CDR2 SNEGSKA (reference sequence). The CDR3 loop spans 12 amino acids. V was pared by 3 bases and J by 3 bases, with 2 bases of the junction left unmatched. Stated time point: sample taken at primary tumor resection. The input material, whole RNA from tumor, nontumor lung or frozen PBMC, was sequenced unsorted. TCRdb itself ran the 5' RACE reads through MiXCR, one entry per CDR3 protein. The sample has under 30,000 distinct CDR3 sequences; around 3.2% are singletons. This sequence was found in a female donor with early-stage non-small cell lung cancer. The V call is TRBV20-1, the J call TRBJ2-7; 7 bases are a match to TRBD1. The source material was PBMCs, sampled at surgery. CDR3 sequence: CSASRQGYEQYF. DNA of the CDR3: TGCAGTGCTAGCCGACAGGGCTACGAGCAGTACTTC.